This TCR beta chain derives from a study of T-cell reconstitution after alpha-beta-depleted transplantation in children. Broader study findings: Expanded graft clones, several hundred of them, were reportedly the source of alpha-beta T cells about two months after transplant. T-cell numbers and diversity, one year after transplant, stemmed largely from T cells that were newly produced. From surviving recipient T cells and thymic progenitors came the high day-60 TCRbeta diversity observed in some patients.

Preparing the TCRbeta library involved the use of unique molecular identifiers. TCRdb reprocessed the PCR reads with MiXCR, giving one entry per CDR3 protein. This table holds about 540,000 distinct CDR3 sequences, about a quarter found once. The CDR3 is 14 residues long. Per germline, CDR1 ENHRY and CDR2 SYGVKD. V lost 4 bases and J 3 bases, leaving 12 bases between the germline ends. Only one count was recorded for this clonotype. Its target is not known. The rearrangement links TRBV10-3 to TRBJ1-2; D not certain. The sample was PBMCs, taken before TCRalphabeta/CD19-depleted stem cell transplant. The receptor comes from a boy younger than two with Wiskott-Aldrich syndrome, due to receive a stem cell transplant. The CDR3 loop is CAISVRAQDYGYTF. In nucleotides, the CDR3 is TGTGCCATCAGTGTACGGGCGCAGGACTATGGCTACACCTTC.